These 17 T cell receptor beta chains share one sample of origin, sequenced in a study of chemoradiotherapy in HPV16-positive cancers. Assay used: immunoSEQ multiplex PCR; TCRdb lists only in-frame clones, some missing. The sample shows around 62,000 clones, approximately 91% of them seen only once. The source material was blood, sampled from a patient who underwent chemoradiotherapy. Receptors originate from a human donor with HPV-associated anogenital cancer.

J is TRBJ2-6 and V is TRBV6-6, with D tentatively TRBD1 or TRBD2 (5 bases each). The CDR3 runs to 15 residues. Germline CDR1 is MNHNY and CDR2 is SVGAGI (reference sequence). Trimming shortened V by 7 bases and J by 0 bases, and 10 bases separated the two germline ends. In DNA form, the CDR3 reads TGTGCCAGCAAGAGGGGTTTCTCTGGGGCCAACGTCCTGACTTTC. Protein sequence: CASKRGFSGANVLTF.

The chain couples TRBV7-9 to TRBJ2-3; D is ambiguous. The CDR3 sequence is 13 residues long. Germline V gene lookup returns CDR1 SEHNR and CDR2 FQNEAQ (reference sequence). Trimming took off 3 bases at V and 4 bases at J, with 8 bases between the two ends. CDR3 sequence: CASSFSGADTQYF. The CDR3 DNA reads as TGTGCCAGCAGCTTTTCTGGGGCAGATACGCAGTATTTT.

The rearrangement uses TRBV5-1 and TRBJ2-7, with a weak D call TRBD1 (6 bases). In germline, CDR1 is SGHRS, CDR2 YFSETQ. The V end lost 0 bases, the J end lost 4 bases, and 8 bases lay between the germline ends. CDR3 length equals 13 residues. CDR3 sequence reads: CASSLGGQYEQYF. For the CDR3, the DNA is TGCGCCAGCAGCTTGGGAGGACAGTACGAGCAGTACTTC.

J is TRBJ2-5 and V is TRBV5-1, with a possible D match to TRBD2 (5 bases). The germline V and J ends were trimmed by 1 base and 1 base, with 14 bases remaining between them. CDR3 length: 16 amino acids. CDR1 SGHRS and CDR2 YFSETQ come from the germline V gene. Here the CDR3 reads CASSLLGRGSQETQYF. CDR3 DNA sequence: TGCGCCAGCAGCTTGCTGGGAAGAGGGAGCCAAGAGACCCAGTACTTC.

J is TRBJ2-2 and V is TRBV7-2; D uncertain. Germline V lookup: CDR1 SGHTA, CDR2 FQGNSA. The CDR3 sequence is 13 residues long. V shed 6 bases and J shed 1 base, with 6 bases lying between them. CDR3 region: CASRTLNTGELFF. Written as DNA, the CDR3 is TGTGCCAGCAGGACCTTGAACACCGGGGAGCTGTTTTTT.

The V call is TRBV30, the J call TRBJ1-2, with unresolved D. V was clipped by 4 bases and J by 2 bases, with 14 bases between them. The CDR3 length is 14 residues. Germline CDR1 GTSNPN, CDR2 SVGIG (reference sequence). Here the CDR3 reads CAWIPRAANYGYTF. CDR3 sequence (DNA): TGTGCCTGGATCCCACGGGCAGCCAACTATGGCTACACCTTC. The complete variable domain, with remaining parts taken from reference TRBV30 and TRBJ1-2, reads SQTIHQWPATLVQPVGSPLSLECTVEGTSNPNLYWYRQAAGRGLQLLFYSVGIGQISSEVPQNLSASRPQDRQFILSSKKLLLSDSGFYLCAWIPRAANYGYTFGSGTRLTVV.

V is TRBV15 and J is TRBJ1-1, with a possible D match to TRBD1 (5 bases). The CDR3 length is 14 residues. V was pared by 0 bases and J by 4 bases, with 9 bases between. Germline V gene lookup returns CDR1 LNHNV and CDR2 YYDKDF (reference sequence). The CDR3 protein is CATSREGGITEAFF. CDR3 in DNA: TGTGCCACCAGCAGAGAGGGGGGGATCACTGAAGCTTTCTTT.

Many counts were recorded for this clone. CDR3 protein: CASSAGRANTEAFF. For the CDR3, the DNA is TGCGCCAGCAGCGCGGGACGGGCGAACACTGAAGCTTTCTTT. The chain combines TRBV5-1 with TRBJ1-1; TRBD1 might be the D (5 bases). The germline V gene has CDR1 SGHRS and CDR2 YFSETQ. Trimming removed 4 bases at V and 1 base at J, with 11 bases between. This CDR3 is 14 amino acids long.

The CDR3: CASSPPAGMGYGYTF. The CDR3 DNA reads TGTGCCAGCAGCCCCCCGGCGGGGATGGGCTATGGCTACACCTTC. This chain uses TRBV6-6 with TRBJ1-2; D uncertain. CDR1 MNHNY and CDR2 SVGAGI come from the germline V gene (reference sequence). This CDR3 is 15 amino acids long. The V and J ends lost 6 bases and 4 bases respectively, with 18 bases between them.

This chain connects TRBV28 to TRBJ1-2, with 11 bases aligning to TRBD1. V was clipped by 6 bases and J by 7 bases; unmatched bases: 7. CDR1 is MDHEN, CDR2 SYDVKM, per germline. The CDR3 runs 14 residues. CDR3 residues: CASSPGQGAGGYTF. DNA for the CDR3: TGTGCCAGCAGCCCTGGACAGGGGGCAGGTGGCTACACCTTC.

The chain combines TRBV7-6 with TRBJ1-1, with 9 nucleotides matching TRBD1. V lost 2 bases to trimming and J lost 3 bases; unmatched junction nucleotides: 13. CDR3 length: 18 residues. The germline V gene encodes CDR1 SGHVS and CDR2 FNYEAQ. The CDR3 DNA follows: TGTGCCAGCAGCTTATATAGGACAGGGGTGGGGAGCGACACTGAAGCTTTCTTT. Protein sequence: CASSLYRTGVGSDTEAFF.

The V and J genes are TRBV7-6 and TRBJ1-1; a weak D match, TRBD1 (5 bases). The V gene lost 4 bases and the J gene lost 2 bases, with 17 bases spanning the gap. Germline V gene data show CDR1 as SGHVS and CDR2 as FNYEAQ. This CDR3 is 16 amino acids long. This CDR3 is CASSSGPIHLNTEAFF. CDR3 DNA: TGTGCCAGCAGCTCGGGACCCATTCACTTAAACACTGAAGCTTTCTTT.

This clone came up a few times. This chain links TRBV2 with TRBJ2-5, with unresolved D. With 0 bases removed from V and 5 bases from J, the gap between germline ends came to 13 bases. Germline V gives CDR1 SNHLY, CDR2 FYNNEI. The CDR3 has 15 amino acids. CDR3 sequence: CASSEAALFGETQYF. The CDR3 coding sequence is TGTGCCAGCAGTGAAGCGGCACTATTTGGGGAGACCCAGTACTTC.

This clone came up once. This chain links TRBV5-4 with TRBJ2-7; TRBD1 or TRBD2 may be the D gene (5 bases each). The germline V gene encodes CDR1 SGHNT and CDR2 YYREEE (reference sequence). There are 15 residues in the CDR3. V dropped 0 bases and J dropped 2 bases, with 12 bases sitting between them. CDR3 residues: CASSLAGRETYEQYF. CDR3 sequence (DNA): TGTGCCAGCAGCTTGGCAGGCAGGGAGACCTACGAGCAGTACTTC.

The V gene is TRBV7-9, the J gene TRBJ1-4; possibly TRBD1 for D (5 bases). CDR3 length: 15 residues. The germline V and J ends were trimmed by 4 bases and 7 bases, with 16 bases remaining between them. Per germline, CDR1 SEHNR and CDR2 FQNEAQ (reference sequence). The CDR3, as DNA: TGTGCCAGCAGCTCTCCCGCGGGGGTGCTTGAAAAACTGTTTTTT. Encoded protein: CASSSPAGVLEKLFF.

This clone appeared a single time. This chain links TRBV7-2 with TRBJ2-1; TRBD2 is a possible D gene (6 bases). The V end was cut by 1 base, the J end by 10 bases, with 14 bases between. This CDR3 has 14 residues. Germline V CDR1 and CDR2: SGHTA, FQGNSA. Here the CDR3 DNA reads TGTGCCAGCAGCTTAGGTGTCGGGAGTCGGGAGCAGTTCTTC. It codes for CASSLGVGSREQFF.

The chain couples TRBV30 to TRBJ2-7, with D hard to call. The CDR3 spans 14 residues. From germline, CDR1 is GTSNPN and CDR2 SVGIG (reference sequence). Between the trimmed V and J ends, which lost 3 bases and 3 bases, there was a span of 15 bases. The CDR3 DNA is TGTGCCTGGAGGTCCCGAGACCGAGGCTACGAGCAGTACTTC. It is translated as CAWRSRDRGYEQYF.